The following is a T cell receptor beta chain sequence with its context. As yet, its antigen is unknown. This specimen comes from a study of liver allograft versus peripheral blood T cells. Whole-study context: Blood and transplanted-liver T cell receptor repertoires from recipients were compared.

V was trimmed by 3 bases and J by 2 bases, leaving 14 bases between them. The CDR3 spans 15 residues. Germline V gives CDR1 MDHEN, CDR2 SYDVKM. Study-level points and caveats: Liver allograft T cell receptor repertoires were reported to differ from peripheral blood repertoires.

TCRdb re-analysed the reads in MiXCR, keeping a single row per CDR3 protein. This table has some 5,600 distinct CDR3 sequences, 14% appearing once. This sequence originates from a human patient who had a liver transplant. Some of the T cells may derive from the graft donor. V is TRBV28 and J is TRBJ2-7; D may be TRBD1 (6 bases). The DNA for the CDR3 is TGTGCCAGCAGTTTTCGGAACAGGGCCGCCTACGAGCAGTACTTC. This gives the protein CASSFRNRAAYEQYF.